The rows below give T cell receptor beta chains drawn from one sample of a study of T cell changes during pregnancy in multiple sclerosis. Sequenced by immunoSEQ multiplex PCR; TCRdb stores in-frame clones only, minus some. The sample contains around 62,000 clones, 90% of which appear only once. The specimen was peripheral blood, collected in the second trimester of pregnancy. The receptor set was obtained from a female donor in good health, enrolled as a control in a pregnancy study. CDR3s include the opening cysteine and the closing phenylalanine or tryptophan. D genes are given only for firm matches. Not all rows give a size; the values are once, few, many and, for expanded clones, a class.

DNA	CDR3	V	J	D	size
TGTGCTAGCGCGGGGGCCACCGGGGAGCTGTTTTTT	CASAGATGELFF	TRBV12-5	TRBJ2-2	.	.
TGTGCCAGCAGCGAAATACGGGACATCCACCGAACTCGAGAGCAGTACTTC	CASSEIRDIHRTREQYF	TRBV11-2	TRBJ2-7	.	once
TGTGCCAGTAGTCCAAGGGGGCATAGCAATCAGCCCCAGCATTTT	CASSPRGHSNQPQHF	TRBV19	TRBJ1-5	TRBD1	.
TGCGCCAGCAGCCAAGATGGCACCGCCTATGGCTACACCTTC	CASSQDGTAYGYTF	TRBV4-1	TRBJ1-2	.	.
TGCGCCAGCAGCCAAGTTTCGGACAGGGGGGACTACGAGCAGTACTTC	CASSQVSDRGDYEQYF	TRBV4-1	TRBJ2-7	TRBD1	.
TGTGCCAGCAGCTTAGGTCTGGATACGCAGTATTTT	CASSLGLDTQYF	TRBV7-6	TRBJ2-3	.	.
TGTGCCAGCAGCAAGGGACAGCCTAGCGCTCGGCAGTTCTTC	CASSKGQPSARQFF	TRBV7-9	TRBJ2-1	.	.
TGTGCCAGCAGCTTAAGGGGCTCCTACGAGCAGTACTTC	CASSLRGSYEQYF	TRBV7-2	TRBJ2-7	.	.
TGTGCCATCAGTGAGTTGGCCCCGGGACAGGGAGTGGAAAAACTGTTTTTT	CAISELAPGQGVEKLFF	TRBV10-3	TRBJ1-4	TRBD1	.
TGTGCCAGCAGAGAGTCCGGGACAGGGGGCTACAATGAGCAGTTCTTC	CASRESGTGGYNEQFF	TRBV5-6	TRBJ2-1	TRBD1	.
TGTGCCAGCACCCTACGAGGGGCAGGGGCCTCCTACGAGCAGTACTTC	CASTLRGAGASYEQYF	TRBV7-6	TRBJ2-7	.	.
TGCAGCGTTGGGGGTCTAGCGGGGGGACAAGAGACCCAGTACTTC	CSVGGLAGGQETQYF	TRBV29-1	TRBJ2-5	TRBD2	.
TGTGCCAGCAGCCCCCCCGGGGGAGGGGGCACTGAAGCTTTCTTT	CASSPPGGGGTEAFF	TRBV9	TRBJ1-1	.	.
TGTGCCAGCAGACGGACCGGGACTAGCGGGAAAAATGAGCAGTTCTTC	CASRRTGTSGKNEQFF	TRBV27	TRBJ2-1	TRBD2	.
TGTGCCAGCAGCTCAGGACTAGCGGGGGCGAACACCGGGGAGCTGTTTTTT	CASSSGLAGANTGELFF	TRBV11-3	TRBJ2-2	TRBD2	.
TGTGCCAGCAGCTTAGTAAGATTAGGGGGAAAGTACGAGCAGTACTTC	CASSLVRLGGKYEQYF	TRBV7-9	TRBJ2-7	.	.
TGTGCCAGCAGTTACGGGACAGGGGATTACGAGCAGTACTTC	CASSYGTGDYEQYF	TRBV27	TRBJ2-7	TRBD1	once
TGTGCCAGCAATTTAGGGACAGGTACCTACGAGCAGTACTTC	CASNLGTGTYEQYF	TRBV6-1	TRBJ2-7	TRBD1	.
TGTGCCAGCAGCTTAGGAGGACTCTCCTACGAGCAGTACTTC	CASSLGGLSYEQYF	TRBV13	TRBJ2-7	.	.
TGTGCCTGGAGTTACACAAATGAAGCTTTCTTT	CAWSYTNEAFF	TRBV30	TRBJ1-1	.	.
TGTGCCAGCAGCTTGGCCGGGACAGGGGGTTTTGAGCAGTTCTTC	CASSLAGTGGFEQFF	TRBV5-6	TRBJ2-1	TRBD1	few
TGTGCCACCAGCAGCGATCAGGGTGGTCAGCCCCAGCATTTT	CATSSDQGGQPQHF	TRBV15	TRBJ1-5	.	.
TGTGCCACCACCCAGACAGGGTATGACACTGAAGCTTTCTTT	CATTQTGYDTEAFF	TRBV15	TRBJ1-1	TRBD1	.
TGCAGCGTGGCCGACAGGGGGACAGGGTATCTGGGCTACGAGCAGTACTTC	CSVADRGTGYLGYEQYF	TRBV29-1	TRBJ2-7	TRBD1	.
TGCGCCAGCAGCCAAGAAGGGGGGACAGGGAACCTCTATGGCTACACCTTC	CASSQEGGTGNLYGYTF	TRBV4-1	TRBJ1-2	TRBD1	.
TGCGCCAGCAGTGGAACAGGGGGAGCCGGGGAGCTGTTTTTT	CASSGTGGAGELFF	TRBV10-1	TRBJ2-2	TRBD1	once
TGTGCCAGCAGTGGAGAATTTGAAGCTTTCTTT	CASSGEFEAFF	TRBV2	TRBJ1-1	.	.
TGCGCCAGCAGCGGACACTACACTGAAGCTTTCTTT	CASSGHYTEAFF	TRBV5-1	TRBJ1-1	.	.
TGTGCCATCAGAGCCGGGACAGACGCCCGCACTGAAGCTTTCTTT	CAIRAGTDARTEAFF	TRBV10-3	TRBJ1-1	TRBD1	.
TGCGCCAGCAGCCAAAGTGTGCCCGGGGGGGCCTGGGAGACCCAGTACTTC	CASSQSVPGGAWETQYF	TRBV4-1	TRBJ2-5	TRBD2	.
TGTGCCAGCAGTACAGCTGACACCGGGGAGCTGTTTTTT	CASSTADTGELFF	TRBV6-4	TRBJ2-2	.	.
TGTGCCAGCAGCTTGGACAGGACAAGCTCTGGGGCTTTCTTT	CASSLDRTSSGAFF	TRBV5-4	TRBJ1-1	.	.
TGTGCCAGCAGTTCACAGGGCCCTAAGTTGTACGAGCAGTACTTC	CASSSQGPKLYEQYF	TRBV28	TRBJ2-7	.	.
TGTGCCAGCAGCCAGGGCCCGGTAGATACGCAGTATTTT	CASSQGPVDTQYF	TRBV14	TRBJ2-3	.	.
TGCGCCAGCAGCTTCCAGGGGGCCCAAGAGACCCAGTACTTC	CASSFQGAQETQYF	TRBV5-1	TRBJ2-5	TRBD1	.
TGTGCCAGCAGCTTGGGCACAGGGAGTTACTCACCCCTCCACTTT	CASSLGTGSYSPLHF	TRBV5-5	TRBJ1-6	.	.
TGTGCCAGCAGCTTAGTTGGGACAGGGAACCCTCCTAACTATGGCTACACCTTC	CASSLVGTGNPPNYGYTF	TRBV7-8	TRBJ1-2	TRBD1	.
TGTGCCAGCAGCTTAACGGAGGGACGGGGTGAGCAGTTCTTC	CASSLTEGRGEQFF	TRBV13	TRBJ2-1	.	.
TGTGCCAGCAGCTTGGCCGGAGGGGCAACCTACGAGCAGTACTTC	CASSLAGGATYEQYF	TRBV5-6	TRBJ2-7	.	.
TGTGCCAGCAGCTTAGGTCTAGCGGGGGAGGAGACCCAGTACTTC	CASSLGLAGEETQYF	TRBV7-9	TRBJ2-5	TRBD2	.
TGTGCTACCGCAGGGATTGGGTACCAAGAGACCCAGTACTTC	CATAGIGYQETQYF	TRBV7-7	TRBJ2-5	.	.
TGTGCCAGCAGCACCGGGACAGGGGGCTACGAGCAGTACTTC	CASSTGTGGYEQYF	TRBV7-2	TRBJ2-7	TRBD1	.
TGTGCCAGCAGGCCTCTAGCGGGGGTCCTCGGTGAGCAGTTCTTC	CASRPLAGVLGEQFF	TRBV9	TRBJ2-1	TRBD2	.
TGTGCCAGCTCCTGGTGGTTTGTGACTCGAAAAAACACTGAAGCTTTCTTT	CASSWWFVTRKNTEAFF	TRBV6-4	TRBJ1-1	.	.
TGTGCCAGCGGGGGGGTATCCACTGAAGCTTTCTTT	CASGGVSTEAFF	TRBV28	TRBJ1-1	.	.
TGCCGAGCGGTCTACGAGCAGTACTTC	CRAVYEQYF	TRBV29-1	TRBJ2-7	.	.
TGTGCCAGCAGTGAGAGGGCAGATAATTATCAGCCCCAGCATTTT	CASSERADNYQPQHF	TRBV2	TRBJ1-5	.	.
TGTGCCAGCAGTCTGGGACTAGCCGGGGAGCTGTTTTTT	CASSLGLAGELFF	TRBV28	TRBJ2-2	TRBD2	.
TGCGCCAGCAGCCCGTCGACAGGGTTAAGGATTGGCTACACCTTC	CASSPSTGLRIGYTF	TRBV4-1	TRBJ1-2	TRBD1	.